These 21 T cell receptor beta chains came from one sample sequenced in a study of TET2 disruption in CD19-targeted CAR T cells. Noted treatment: autologous CTL019 cells: CD19 CAR with 4-1BB and CD3 zeta domains. TCRdb's table, derived via immunoSEQ multiplex PCR, lists solely in-frame clones and lacks some. The sample holds 25,000 to 30,000 clones. Their antigen targets remain unknown. The input for sequencing was CD8- CAR+ T cells sorted from cultured blood T cells, taken for CD19 CAR T cell therapy. Subset reported: CD8-negative CAR-positive T cells from the infusion product. The receptors originated from a man aged 65 to 79 with chronic lymphocytic leukemia.

For this clone: The DNA ends 3 residues before the CDR3 does, and the rest of the CDR3 is filled in from the germline J gene. The chain has TRBV10-3 and TRBJ2-1; D perhaps matches TRBD1 (5 bases). The CDR3 is made up of 14 amino acids. V shed 0 bases and J shed 4 bases, with 7 bases lying between them. Germline V gene sequence: CDR1 ENHRY, CDR2 SYGVKD. The CDR3 is CAISESTVYNEQFF. The CDR3 bases that were read are TGTGCCATCAGTGAGTCGACAGTTTACAATGAG.

CDR3 bases read: TGTGCCAGCAGCTTAATGGGACAGGGACTAGGGGGT. It yields the protein CASSLMGQGLGG. The whole CDR3 protein is CASSLMGQGLGGQYF. This chain links TRBV7-3 with TRBJ2-4, with D perhaps TRBD1 (9 bases). The read ends 3 residues early relative to the CDR3; the germline J gene fills the gap. The germline CDR1 and CDR2 sequences are SGHTA and FQGTGA. CDR3 size: 15 residues.

With regard to this clone: The CDR3 end is not reached by the read, which stops 3 residues before it; the germline J gene fills it in. This chain connects TRBV10-2 to TRBJ1-6, with a weak D call TRBD1 (5 bases). The ends were cut back, 2 bases at V and 4 bases at J, with 12 bases in the middle. Germline assignment: CDR1 WSHSY and CDR2 SAAADI. The CDR3 spans 16 residues. The CDR3 bases that were read are TGCGCCAGCAGTGAGGTTGGAGGGACTTATAATTCACCC. Translation: CASSEVGGTYNSP. The entire CDR3 protein is CASSEVGGTYNSPLHF.

Comment on this clone: Coverage ceases 3 residues before the CDR3 finishes, and the germline J gene fills in the end. This rearrangement joins TRBV18 to TRBJ2-1, with D perhaps matching TRBD2 (6 bases). CDR1 is KGHSH and CDR2 is LQKENI in the germline V gene. Between the trimmed V and J ends, which lost 2 bases and 0 bases, there was a span of 11 bases. CDR3 length: 16 amino acids. CDR3 DNA, as far as it was read: TGTGCCAGCTCACCAAAACTAGCCAACTCCTACAATGAG. Protein product: CASSPKLANSYNE. The CDR3, in full, reads CASSPKLANSYNEQFF.

A remark on this clone: Read coverage stops 3 residues before the CDR3 terminus; the germline J gene supplies the remainder. The gene calls are TRBV7-9 and TRBJ2-6, with D unclear. Trimming removed 6 bases at V and 0 bases at J, with 9 bases between. Germline-derived CDR1 and CDR2 are SEHNR and FQNEAQ (reference sequence). The CDR3 sequence is 15 residues long. The CDR3 here is CASSLFLSGANVLTF. CDR3 DNA (partial): TGTGCCAGCAGTCTTTTCCTCTCTGGGGCCAACGTC.

A note on this clone: The sequence runs out 3 residues before the end of the CDR3; the remainder is reconstructed from the germline J gene. The genes are TRBV18 and TRBJ2-4; 9 bases map to TRBD1. This CDR3 spans 14 amino acids. In germline, CDR1 is KGHSH, CDR2 LQKENI. The DNA read from the CDR3 is TGTGCCAGCTCAGGCCGGGACAGGGAGGGCGGT. Residues: CASSGRDREGG. The complete CDR3 reads CASSGRDREGGQYF.

As for this clone: The CDR3 end falls 3 residues outside the read, so it is completed with the germline J gene. This sequence joins TRBV20-1 and TRBJ2-5, with 13 bases fitting TRBD2. The ends lost 0 bases at V and 7 bases at J; junction bases unmatched: 8. CDR3 length equals 16 residues. CDR1 DFQATT and CDR2 SNEGSKA come from the germline V gene (reference sequence). The chain's CDR3 is CSARDMGLAGQGTQYF. The part of the CDR3 DNA that was read is TGCAGTGCTAGAGATATGGGACTAGCGGGACAGGGGACC.

On this clone itself: The CDR3 extends 3 residues past the end of the read, so its final part is completed from the germline J gene. V usage is TRBV6-1 and J usage is TRBJ2-4; tentative D call: TRBD1 (6 bases). There are 16 residues in the CDR3. Germline V gives CDR1 MNHNS, CDR2 SASEGT. The CDR3: CASSETYRADIYGQYF. The sequenced CDR3 bases are TGTGCCAGCAGTGAAACTTACAGGGCCGACATCTATGGT.

In the case of this clone: The CDR3 end lies 3 residues beyond the end of the read and is filled in from the germline J gene. The V and J genes are TRBV2 and TRBJ1-6; D is undetermined. The germline V and J ends were trimmed by 5 bases and 7 bases, with 12 bases remaining between them. Germline V gene sequence: CDR1 SNHLY, CDR2 FYNNEI. This CDR3 is built from 14 residues. The sequenced part of the CDR3 DNA is TGTGCCAGCAGTACCGAGACAAAAAATTCACCC. This gives the protein CASSTETKNSP. The full-length CDR3 reads as CASSTETKNSPLHF.

Details on this clone: The read terminates 3 residues ahead of where the CDR3 ends, so the germline J gene completes it. The V call is TRBV19, the J call TRBJ1-2; no clear D. Germline assignment: CDR1 LNHDA and CDR2 SQIVND (reference sequence). This CDR3 has 16 residues. Partial CDR3 DNA: TGTGCCAGTAAGGCGGCTCATGAGCGATCCTACAATGAC. It encodes CASKAAHERSYND. The whole CDR3 is CASKAAHERSYNDYTF.

Of note for this clone: The read gets to within 3 residues of the CDR3 end, and the germline J gene fills in the rest. The chain carries TRBV18 and TRBJ1-2; TRBD1 matches 8 bases. CDR1 KGHSH and CDR2 LQKENI come from the germline V gene. The CDR3 has 15 amino acids. CDR3 bases read: TGTGCCAGCTCCATCACCCCAGGGGGCATTGATGAA. Translated: CASSITPGGIDE. The full CDR3 protein is CASSITPGGIDEYTF.

A note on this clone: The CDR3 end falls 3 residues outside the read, so it is completed with the germline J gene. The rearrangement uses TRBV5-1 and TRBJ1-2, with 11 bases fitting TRBD1. CDR1 is SGHRS and CDR2 is YFSETQ in the germline V gene. The CDR3 loop spans 15 amino acids. V shed 4 bases, J shed 6 bases, and the junction held 8 bases outside the gene matches. The sequenced CDR3 bases are TGCGCCAGCAGCCCCGGGGGGACAGGGGGGCATGGC. This encodes CASSPGGTGGHG. The full CDR3 is CASSPGGTGGHGYTF.

A note on this clone: The read stops 3 residues short of the end of the CDR3; the missing end is completed from the germline J gene. The chain carries TRBV20-1 and TRBJ1-2, with a tentative D call TRBD1 (5 bases). The CDR3 runs to 11 residues. Germline-derived CDR1 and CDR2 are DFQATT and SNEGSKA (reference sequence). The CDR3 spells CSAREWTGYTF. CDR3 DNA (partial): TGCAGTGCTAGAGAATGGACAGGC.

In the case of this clone: The read finishes 3 residues shy of the CDR3 end, and the germline J gene is used to complete it. The chain is built from TRBV18 and TRBJ1-1, with D perhaps TRBD1 (6 bases). Per the germline V gene, CDR1 is KGHSH and CDR2 is LQKENI. CDR3 length: 15 residues. CDR3 sequence: CASSPSSGGGNEAFF. The DNA read from the CDR3 is TGTGCCAGCTCACCCTCTAGCGGGGGGGGCAATGAG.

Turning to this clone: The sequence runs out 3 residues before the end of the CDR3; the remainder is reconstructed from the germline J gene. This chain connects TRBV4-1 to TRBJ2-4; possibly TRBD1 for D (6 bases). CDR3 size: 18 residues. Looked up from germline, CDR1 is MGHRA and CDR2 is YSYEKL. The CDR3 region is CASSQDSSGVAGNQPQYF. CDR3 DNA (partial): TGCGCCAGCAGCCAAGACTCTTCAGGGGTTGCAGGCAATCAGCCT.

Concerning this clone: The CDR3 end falls 3 residues outside the read, so it is completed with the germline J gene. The chain has TRBV19 and TRBJ2-4, with 12 positions matching TRBD1. Germline V gene sequence: CDR1 LNHDA, CDR2 SQIVND (reference sequence). The CDR3 has 18 amino acids. CDR3 DNA, as far as it was read: TGTGCCAGCGAGTTGGGACAGGGGGCCCTGCAAAGCAATCAGCCT. Its translation: CASELGQGALQSNQP. The full-length CDR3 reads as CASELGQGALQSNQPQYF.

Of note for this clone: Coverage ceases 3 residues before the CDR3 finishes, and the germline J gene fills in the end. This sequence joins TRBV5-1 and TRBJ2-3; the D gene is possibly TRBD2 (6 bases). The CDR3 totals 16 residues. V lost 0 bases and J 2 bases, leaving 13 bases between the germline ends. In germline, CDR1 is SGHRS, CDR2 YFSETQ. The CDR3 here is CASSLVAGKPTDTQYF. The sequenced part of the CDR3 DNA is TGCGCCAGCAGCTTGGTGGCGGGGAAACCCACAGATACG.

Of note for this clone: The read ends 3 residues shy of where the CDR3 ends; the end is completed using the germline J gene. V usage is TRBV7-9 and J usage is TRBJ1-2, with D maybe TRBD1 (6 bases). In germline, CDR1 is SEHNR, CDR2 FQNEAQ (reference sequence). The CDR3 spans 14 residues. The sequenced part of the CDR3 DNA is TGTGCCAGCAGCGCGTACAGGGTTACAGATACC. It specifies CASSAYRVTDT. The whole CDR3 protein is CASSAYRVTDTYTF.

Of note for this clone: The sequence runs out 3 residues before the end of the CDR3; the remainder is reconstructed from the germline J gene. J is TRBJ2-3 and V is TRBV5-1; 11 positions agree with TRBD1. Germline V CDR1 and CDR2: SGHRS, YFSETQ. With 0 bases clipped from V and 6 bases from J, the junction kept 9 bases outside the gene matches. The CDR3 has 17 residues. The CDR3 spells CASSLGGTGGTHDTQYF. Partial CDR3 DNA: TGCGCCAGCAGCTTGGGGGGGACAGGGGGTACACACGATACG.

A word on this clone: The read ends 3 residues shy of where the CDR3 ends; the end is completed using the germline J gene. V gene TRBV28 combines with J gene TRBJ1-1; 9 bases are shared with TRBD1. Germline V lookup: CDR1 MDHEN, CDR2 SYDVKM. The CDR3 has 16 amino acids. With 6 bases clipped from V and 0 bases from J, the junction kept 8 bases outside the gene matches. Incomplete CDR3 DNA: TGTGCCAGCAGCCCGGACAGGGGAAAAATGAACACTGAA. Amino acid sequence: CASSPDRGKMNTE. The full-length CDR3 reads as CASSPDRGKMNTEAFF.

On this clone: The CDR3 is cut off 3 residues early in the read; its end comes from the germline J gene. The chain couples TRBV2 to TRBJ2-2; 8 bases agree with TRBD1. V shed 7 bases, J shed 9 bases, and the junction held 7 bases outside the gene matches. This CDR3 region has 13 residues. Germline CDR1 SNHLY, CDR2 FYNNEI. The covered CDR3 bases are TGTGCCAGCACAGGACAGGGAAGAAGGGAG. Translated: CASTGQGRRE. The complete CDR3 protein is CASTGQGRRELFF.